This T cell receptor (beta chain) was found in a study of T-cell memory formation after mild COVID-19. The wider study: Clusters of TCRs were largely donor specific. Study-level results: CD4+ clones that contracted lay mainly in CM and EM; CD8+ ones lay in EMRA. Later expanders leaned toward CD4+, whereas clones contracting from day 15 to 85 were balanced CD4/CD8.

The V segment lost 7 bases and the J segment 4 bases; nucleotides outside the gene matches: 13. The CDR3 is 16 residues long. The germline CDR1 and CDR2 sequences are SGDLS and YYNGEE. Amplification by 5'RACE using constant-segment primers produced TCR alpha and TCR beta cDNA libraries that carried sample barcodes and UMIs. TCRdb re-called the 5' RACE reads with MiXCR, one entry per CDR3 protein. The table has 540,000 or so distinct CDR3 sequences, 20% seen once. A word on this clonotype: What it binds is not known.

The chain uses TRBV9 and TRBJ2-2; 7 bases fit TRBD1. The specimen was PBMCs or a T cell subset sorted from them (not recorded which). The source of this sequence is an adult woman who had mild COVID-19 (a few samples of this study predate the infection). Cell type and time point are not known. Here the CDR3 DNA reads TGTGCCAGCGCTCTTAGTGGACAGGCTGTCACCGGGGAGCTGTTTTTT. Amino acid sequence: CASALSGQAVTGELFF.